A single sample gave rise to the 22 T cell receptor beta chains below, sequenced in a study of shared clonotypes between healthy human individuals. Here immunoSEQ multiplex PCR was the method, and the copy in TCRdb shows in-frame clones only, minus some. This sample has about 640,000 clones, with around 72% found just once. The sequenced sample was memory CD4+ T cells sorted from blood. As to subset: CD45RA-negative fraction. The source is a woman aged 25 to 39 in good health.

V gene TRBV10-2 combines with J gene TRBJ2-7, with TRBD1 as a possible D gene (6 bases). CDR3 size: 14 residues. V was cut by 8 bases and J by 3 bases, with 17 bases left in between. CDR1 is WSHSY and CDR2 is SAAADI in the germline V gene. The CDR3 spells CASVAGDTHYEQYF. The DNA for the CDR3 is TGCGCCAGCGTGGCTGGGGACACCCACTACGAGCAGTACTTC.

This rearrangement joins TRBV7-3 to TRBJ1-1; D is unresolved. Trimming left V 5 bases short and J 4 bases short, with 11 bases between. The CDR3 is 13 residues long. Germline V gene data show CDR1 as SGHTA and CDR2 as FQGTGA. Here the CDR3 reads CASSLQSVTEAFF. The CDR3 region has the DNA TGTGCCAGCAGCCTCCAGAGCGTCACTGAAGCTTTCTTT.

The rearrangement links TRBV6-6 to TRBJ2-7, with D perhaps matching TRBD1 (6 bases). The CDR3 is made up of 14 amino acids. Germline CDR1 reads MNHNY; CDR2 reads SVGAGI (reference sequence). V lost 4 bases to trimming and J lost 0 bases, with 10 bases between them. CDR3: CASSSTGSSYEQYF. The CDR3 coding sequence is TGTGCCAGCAGTTCCACAGGGTCCTCCTACGAGCAGTACTTC.

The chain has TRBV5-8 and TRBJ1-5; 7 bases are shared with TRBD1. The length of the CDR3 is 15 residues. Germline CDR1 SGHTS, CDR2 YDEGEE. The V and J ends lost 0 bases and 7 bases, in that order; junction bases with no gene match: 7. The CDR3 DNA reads TGTGCCAGCAGCTTGGGGGACAGATTAAACCAGCCCCAGCATTTT. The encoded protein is CASSLGDRLNQPQHF.

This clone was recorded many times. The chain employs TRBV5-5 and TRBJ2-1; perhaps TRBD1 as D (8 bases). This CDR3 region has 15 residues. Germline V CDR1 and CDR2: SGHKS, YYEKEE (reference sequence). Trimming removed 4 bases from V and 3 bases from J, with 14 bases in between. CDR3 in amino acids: CASSTQGDYYNEQFF. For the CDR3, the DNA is TGTGCCAGCAGCACACAGGGGGACTACTACAATGAGCAGTTCTTC. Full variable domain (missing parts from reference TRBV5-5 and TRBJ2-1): DAGVTQSPTHLIKTRGQQVTLRCSPISGHKSVSWYQQVLGQGPQFIFQYYEKEERGRGNFPDRFSARQFPNYSSELNVNALLLGDSALYLCASSTQGDYYNEQFFGPGTRLTVL.

CDR3 region: CASSLLGQGASGANVLTF. CDR3 nucleotide sequence: TGTGCCAGCAGCTTGCTGGGACAGGGGGCTTCTGGGGCCAACGTCCTGACTTTC. V and J are TRBV5-6 and TRBJ2-6, with 12 bases identical to TRBD1. V shed 1 base, J shed 1 base, and the junction held 3 bases outside the gene matches. CDR3 size: 18 residues. Germline V gene sequence: CDR1 SGHDT, CDR2 YYEEEE.

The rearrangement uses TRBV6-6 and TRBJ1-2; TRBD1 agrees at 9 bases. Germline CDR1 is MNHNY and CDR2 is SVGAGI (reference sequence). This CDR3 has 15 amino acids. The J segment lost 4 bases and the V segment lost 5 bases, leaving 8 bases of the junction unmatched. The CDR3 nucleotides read TGTGCCAGCAGTCTGCAAGGGACAGGGATCTATGGCTACACCTTC. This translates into CASSLQGTGIYGYTF.

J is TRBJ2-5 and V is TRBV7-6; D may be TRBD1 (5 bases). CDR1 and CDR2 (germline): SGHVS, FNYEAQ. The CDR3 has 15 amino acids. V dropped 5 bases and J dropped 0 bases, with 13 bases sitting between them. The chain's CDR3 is CASSLRDSHQETQYF. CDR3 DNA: TGTGCCAGCAGCCTTAGAGACAGCCACCAAGAGACCCAGTACTTC.

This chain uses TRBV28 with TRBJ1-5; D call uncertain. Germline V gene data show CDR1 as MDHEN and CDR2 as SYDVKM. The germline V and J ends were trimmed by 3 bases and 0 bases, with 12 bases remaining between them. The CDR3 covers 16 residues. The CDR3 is CASSLNGFGSNQPQHF. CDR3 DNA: TGTGCCAGCAGTTTGAATGGTTTTGGTAGCAATCAGCCCCAGCATTTT. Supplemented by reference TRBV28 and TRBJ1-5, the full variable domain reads DVKVTQSSRYLVKRTGEKVFLECVQDMDHENMFWYRQDPGLGLRLIYFSYDVKMKEKGDIPEGYSVSREKKERFSLILESASTNQTSMYLCASSLNGFGSNQPQHFGDGTRLSIL.

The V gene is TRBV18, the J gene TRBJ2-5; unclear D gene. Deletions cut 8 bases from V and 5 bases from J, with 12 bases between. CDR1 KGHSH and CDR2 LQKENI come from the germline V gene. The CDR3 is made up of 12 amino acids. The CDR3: CASTRKEETQYF. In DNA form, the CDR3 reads TGTGCCAGCACACGGAAGGAGGAGACCCAGTACTTC. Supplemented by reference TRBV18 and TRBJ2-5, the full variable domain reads NAGVMQNPRHLVRRRGQEARLRCSPMKGHSHVYWYRQLPEEGLKFMVYLQKENIIDESGMPKERFSAEFPKEGPSILRIQQVVRGDSAAYFCASTRKEETQYFGPGTRLLVL.

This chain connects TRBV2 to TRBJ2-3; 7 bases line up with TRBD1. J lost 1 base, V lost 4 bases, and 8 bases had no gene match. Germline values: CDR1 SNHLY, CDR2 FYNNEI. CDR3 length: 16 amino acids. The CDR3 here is CASSGVTGSGTDTQYF. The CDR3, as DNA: TGTGCCAGCAGTGGGGTGACAGGGTCGGGCACAGATACGCAGTATTTT.

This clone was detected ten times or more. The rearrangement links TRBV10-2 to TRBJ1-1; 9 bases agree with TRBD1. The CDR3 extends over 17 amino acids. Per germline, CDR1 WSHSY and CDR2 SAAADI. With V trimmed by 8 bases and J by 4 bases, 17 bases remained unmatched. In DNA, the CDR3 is TGCGCCAGCGCGAAAGGGACAGGGATGGAGTTAGGCACTGAAGCTTTCTTT. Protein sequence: CASAKGTGMELGTEAFF.

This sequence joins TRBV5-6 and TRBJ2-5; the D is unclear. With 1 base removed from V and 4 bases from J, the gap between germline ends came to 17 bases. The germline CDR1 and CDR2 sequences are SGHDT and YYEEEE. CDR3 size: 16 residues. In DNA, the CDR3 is TGTGCCAGCAGCTTGACGCCGGGCCTATTAGGAGAGACCCAGTACTTC. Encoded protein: CASSLTPGLLGETQYF.

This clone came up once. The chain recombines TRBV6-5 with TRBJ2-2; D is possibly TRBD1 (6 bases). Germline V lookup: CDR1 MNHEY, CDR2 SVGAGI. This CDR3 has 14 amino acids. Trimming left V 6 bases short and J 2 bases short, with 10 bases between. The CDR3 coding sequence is TGTGCCAGCAGCCGGGACATTAACACCGGGGAGCTGTTTTTT. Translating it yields CASSRDINTGELFF.

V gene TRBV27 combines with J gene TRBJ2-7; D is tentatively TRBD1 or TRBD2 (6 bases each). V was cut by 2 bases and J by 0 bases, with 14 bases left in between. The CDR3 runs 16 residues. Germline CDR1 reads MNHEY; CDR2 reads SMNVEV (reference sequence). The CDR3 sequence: CASSLLRGDVSYEQYF. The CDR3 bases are TGTGCCAGCAGTTTACTTAGGGGGGACGTCTCCTACGAGCAGTACTTC.

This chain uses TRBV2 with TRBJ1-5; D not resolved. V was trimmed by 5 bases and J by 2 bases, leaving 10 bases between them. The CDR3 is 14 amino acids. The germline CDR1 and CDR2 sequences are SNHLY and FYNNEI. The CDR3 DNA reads TGTGCCAGCAGTCTTAACGGTGGCAATCAGCCCCAGCATTTT. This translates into CASSLNGGNQPQHF.

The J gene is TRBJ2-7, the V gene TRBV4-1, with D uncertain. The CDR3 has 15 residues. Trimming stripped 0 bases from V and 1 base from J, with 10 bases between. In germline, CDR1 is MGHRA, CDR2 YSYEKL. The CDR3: CASSQDTVNSYEQYF. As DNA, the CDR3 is TGCGCCAGCAGCCAAGACACAGTGAATTCCTACGAGCAGTACTTC.

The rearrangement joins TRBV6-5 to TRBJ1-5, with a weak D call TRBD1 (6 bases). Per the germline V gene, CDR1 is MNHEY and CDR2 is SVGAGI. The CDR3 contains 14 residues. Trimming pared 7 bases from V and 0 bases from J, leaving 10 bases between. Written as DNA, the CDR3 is TGTGCCAGCAAGTTACAGGGTAGCAATCAGCCCCAGCATTTT. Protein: CASKLQGSNQPQHF.

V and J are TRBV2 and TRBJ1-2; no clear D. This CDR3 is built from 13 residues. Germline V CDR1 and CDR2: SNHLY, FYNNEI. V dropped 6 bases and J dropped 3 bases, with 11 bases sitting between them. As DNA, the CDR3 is TGTGCCAGCAGCCGCGAAGGAGACTATGGCTACACCTTC. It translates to CASSREGDYGYTF.

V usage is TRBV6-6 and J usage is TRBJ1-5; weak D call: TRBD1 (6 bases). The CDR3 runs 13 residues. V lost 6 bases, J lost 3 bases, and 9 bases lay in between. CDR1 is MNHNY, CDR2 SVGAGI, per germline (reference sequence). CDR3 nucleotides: TGTGCCAGCAGAACAGGGAACAATCAGCCCCAGCATTTT. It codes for CASRTGNNQPQHF.

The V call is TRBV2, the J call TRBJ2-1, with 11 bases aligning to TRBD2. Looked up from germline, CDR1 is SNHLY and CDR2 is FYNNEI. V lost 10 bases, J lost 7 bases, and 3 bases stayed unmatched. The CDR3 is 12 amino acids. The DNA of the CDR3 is TGTGCCAACGGGACTAGCGGAAATGAGCAGTTCTTC. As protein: CANGTSGNEQFF.

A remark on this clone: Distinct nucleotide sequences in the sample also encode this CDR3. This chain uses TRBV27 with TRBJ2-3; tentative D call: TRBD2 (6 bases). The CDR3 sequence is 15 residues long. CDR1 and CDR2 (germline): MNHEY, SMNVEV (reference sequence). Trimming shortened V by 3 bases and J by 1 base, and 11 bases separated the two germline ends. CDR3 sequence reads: CASSFMVAGTDTQYF. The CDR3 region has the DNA TGTGCCAGCAGTTTTATGGTAGCGGGCACAGATACGCAGTATTTT.